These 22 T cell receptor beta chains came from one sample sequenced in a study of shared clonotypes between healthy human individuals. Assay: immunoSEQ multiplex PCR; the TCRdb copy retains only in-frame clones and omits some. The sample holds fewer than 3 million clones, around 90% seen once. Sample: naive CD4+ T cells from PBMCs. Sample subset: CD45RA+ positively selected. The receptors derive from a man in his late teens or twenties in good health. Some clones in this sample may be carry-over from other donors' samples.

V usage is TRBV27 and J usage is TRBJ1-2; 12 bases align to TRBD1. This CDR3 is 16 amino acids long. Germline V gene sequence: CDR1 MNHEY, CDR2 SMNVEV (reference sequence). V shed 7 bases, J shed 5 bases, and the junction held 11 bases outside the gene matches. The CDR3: CASKSPGQGAGYGYTF. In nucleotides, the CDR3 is TGTGCCAGCAAATCGCCGGGACAGGGGGCCGGATATGGCTACACCTTC.

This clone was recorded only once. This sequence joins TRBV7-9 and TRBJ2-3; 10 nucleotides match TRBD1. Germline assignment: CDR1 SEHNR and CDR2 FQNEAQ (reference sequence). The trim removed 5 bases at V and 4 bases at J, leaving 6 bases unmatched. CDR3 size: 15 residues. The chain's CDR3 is CASSPGTGAADTQYF. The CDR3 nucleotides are TGTGCCAGCAGCCCCGGGACAGGGGCTGCAGATACGCAGTATTTT.

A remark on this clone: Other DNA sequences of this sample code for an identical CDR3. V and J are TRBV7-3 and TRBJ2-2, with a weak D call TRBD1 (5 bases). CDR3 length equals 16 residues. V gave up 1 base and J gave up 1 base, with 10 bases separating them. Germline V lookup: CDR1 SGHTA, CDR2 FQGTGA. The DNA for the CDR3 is TGTGCCAGCAGCTTAATGGCCCAGGGGAACACCGGGGAGCTGTTTTTT. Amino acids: CASSLMAQGNTGELFF.

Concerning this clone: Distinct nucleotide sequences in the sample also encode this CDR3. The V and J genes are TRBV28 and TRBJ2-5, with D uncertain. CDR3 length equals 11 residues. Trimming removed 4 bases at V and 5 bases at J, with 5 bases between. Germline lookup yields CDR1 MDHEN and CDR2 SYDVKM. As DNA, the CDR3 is TGTGCCAGCAGTTCGGAGGAGACCCAGTACTTC. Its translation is CASSSEETQYF.

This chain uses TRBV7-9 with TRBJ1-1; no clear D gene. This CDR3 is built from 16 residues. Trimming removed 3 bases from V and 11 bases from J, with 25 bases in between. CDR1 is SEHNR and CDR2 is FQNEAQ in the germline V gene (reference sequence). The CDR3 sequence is CASSLTHMTGGLKAFF. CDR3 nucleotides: TGTGCCAGCAGCTTGACCCATATGACGGGCGGCCTAAAGGCTTTCTTT.

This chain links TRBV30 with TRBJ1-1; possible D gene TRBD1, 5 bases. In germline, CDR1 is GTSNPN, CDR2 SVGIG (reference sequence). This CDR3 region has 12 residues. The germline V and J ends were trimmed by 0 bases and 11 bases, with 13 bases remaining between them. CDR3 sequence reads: CAWSVLGGDAFF. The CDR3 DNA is TGTGCCTGGAGTGTACTTGGAGGGGACGCTTTCTTT.

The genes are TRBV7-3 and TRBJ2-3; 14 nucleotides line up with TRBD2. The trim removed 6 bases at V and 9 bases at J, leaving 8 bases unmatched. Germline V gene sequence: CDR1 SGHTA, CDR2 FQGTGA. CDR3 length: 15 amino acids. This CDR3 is CASSRGLAGATTQYF. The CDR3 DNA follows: TGTGCCAGCAGTCGGGGACTAGCGGGAGCAACAACGCAGTATTTT.

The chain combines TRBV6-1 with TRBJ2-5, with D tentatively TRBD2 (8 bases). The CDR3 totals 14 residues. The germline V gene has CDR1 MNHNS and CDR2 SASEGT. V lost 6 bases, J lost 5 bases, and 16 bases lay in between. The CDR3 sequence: CASRLIAGQETQYF. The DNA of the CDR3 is TGTGCCAGCAGGTTGATAGCGGGACAGGAGACCCAGTACTTC.

CDR3 DNA: TGCAGCGTTGATCGGGACAGGGACACAGATACGCAGTATTTT. Translation gives CSVDRDRDTDTQYF. The chain carries TRBV29-1 and TRBJ2-3; TRBD1 matches at 9 bases. CDR1 is SQVTM and CDR2 is ANQGSEA in the germline V gene. Trimming cost V 3 bases and J 2 bases; bases outside gene matches: 3. The CDR3 extends over 14 amino acids.

The CDR3 here is CASSQDSAGVGTQYF. The CDR3, as DNA: TGCGCCAGCAGCCAAGATTCAGCGGGAGTAGGGACGCAGTATTTT. The chain employs TRBV4-3 and TRBJ2-3; 8 bases map to TRBD2. CDR3 length: 15 residues. In germline, CDR1 is LGHNA, CDR2 YSLEER. Trimming took 0 bases from V and 9 from J; bases not matched to a gene: 8.

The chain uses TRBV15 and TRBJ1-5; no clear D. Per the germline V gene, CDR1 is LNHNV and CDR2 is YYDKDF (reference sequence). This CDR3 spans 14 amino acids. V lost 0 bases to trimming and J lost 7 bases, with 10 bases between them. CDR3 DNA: TGTGCCACCAGCAGAGATCCGGGGAGCCAGCCCCAGCATTTT. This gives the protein CATSRDPGSQPQHF.

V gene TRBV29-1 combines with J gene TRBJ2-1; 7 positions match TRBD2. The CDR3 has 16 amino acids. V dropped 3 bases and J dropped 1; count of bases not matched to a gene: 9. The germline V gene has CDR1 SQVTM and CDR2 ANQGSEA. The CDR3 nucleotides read TGCAGCGTTGAGGGGGAGGCGGGAGTGTCCTACAATGAGCAGTTCTTC. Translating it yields CSVEGEAGVSYNEQFF.

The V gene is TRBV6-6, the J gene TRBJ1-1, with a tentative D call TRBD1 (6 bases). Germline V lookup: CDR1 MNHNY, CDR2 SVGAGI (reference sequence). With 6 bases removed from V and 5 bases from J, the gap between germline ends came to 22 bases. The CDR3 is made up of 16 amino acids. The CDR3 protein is CASRSEGQPWGTEAFF. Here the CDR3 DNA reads TGTGCCAGCAGGTCGGAAGGACAGCCCTGGGGGACTGAAGCTTTCTTT.

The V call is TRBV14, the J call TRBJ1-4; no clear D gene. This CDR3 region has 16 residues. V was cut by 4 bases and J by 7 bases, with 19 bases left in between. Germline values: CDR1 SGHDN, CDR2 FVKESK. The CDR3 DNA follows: TGTGCCAGCAGCCCAAATAGACCCACTCGAGGTGAAAAACTGTTTTTT. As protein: CASSPNRPTRGEKLFF.

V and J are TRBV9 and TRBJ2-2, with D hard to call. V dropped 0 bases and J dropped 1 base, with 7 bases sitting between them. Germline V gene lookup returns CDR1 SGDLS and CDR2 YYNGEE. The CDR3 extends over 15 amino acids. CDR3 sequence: CASSVEAENTGELFF. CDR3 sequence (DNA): TGTGCCAGCAGCGTAGAGGCGGAGAACACCGGGGAGCTGTTTTTT.

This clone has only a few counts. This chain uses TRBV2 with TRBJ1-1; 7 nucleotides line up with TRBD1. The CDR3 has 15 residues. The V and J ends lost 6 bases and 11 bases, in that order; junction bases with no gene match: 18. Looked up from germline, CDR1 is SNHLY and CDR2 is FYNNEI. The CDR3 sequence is CASRAPERQGVSAFF. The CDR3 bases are TGTGCCAGCAGGGCACCGGAGCGGCAGGGGGTGTCGGCTTTCTTT.

This CDR3 is CASRFLPTVPWDTQYF. The CDR3 coding sequence is TGCGCCAGCAGATTCCTTCCGACAGTCCCCTGGGATACGCAGTATTTT. V gene TRBV10-2 combines with J gene TRBJ2-3; D might be TRBD1 (5 bases). In germline, CDR1 is WSHSY, CDR2 SAAADI. This CDR3 region has 16 residues. V was clipped by 6 bases and J by 6 bases, with 22 bases between them.

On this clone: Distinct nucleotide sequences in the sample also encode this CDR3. The CDR3 here is CSAGYGYTF. The CDR3 DNA reads TGCAGTGCAGGCTATGGCTACACCTTC. The chain uses TRBV20-1 and TRBJ1-2; D is uncertain. Trimming stripped 6 bases from V and 4 bases from J, with 3 bases between. The CDR3 loop spans 9 amino acids. Per germline, CDR1 DFQATT and CDR2 SNEGSKA (reference sequence).

The CDR3 sequence is CASSFGAVEGDEQFF. CDR3 in DNA: TGTGCCAGCAGCTTTGGGGCGGTGGAGGGCGATGAGCAGTTCTTC. The gene calls are TRBV7-6 and TRBJ2-1, with D perhaps TRBD2 (6 bases). The CDR3 is 15 amino acids. V was cut by 3 bases and J by 8 bases, with 17 bases left in between. CDR1 SGHVS and CDR2 FNYEAQ come from the germline V gene.

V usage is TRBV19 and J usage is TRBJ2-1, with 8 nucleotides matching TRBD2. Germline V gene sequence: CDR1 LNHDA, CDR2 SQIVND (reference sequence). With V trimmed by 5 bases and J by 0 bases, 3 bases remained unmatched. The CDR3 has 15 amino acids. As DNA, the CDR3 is TGTGCCAGTAGTCTAGCGGGTCCCTCCTACAATGAGCAGTTCTTC. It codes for CASSLAGPSYNEQFF.

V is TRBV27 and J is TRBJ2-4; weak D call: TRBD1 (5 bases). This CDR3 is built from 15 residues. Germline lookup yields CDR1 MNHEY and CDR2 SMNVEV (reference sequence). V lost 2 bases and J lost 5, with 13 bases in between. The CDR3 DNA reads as TGTGCCAGCAGTTTAAGAGAAGGGGTGCAAAACATTCAGTACTTC. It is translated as CASSLREGVQNIQYF.

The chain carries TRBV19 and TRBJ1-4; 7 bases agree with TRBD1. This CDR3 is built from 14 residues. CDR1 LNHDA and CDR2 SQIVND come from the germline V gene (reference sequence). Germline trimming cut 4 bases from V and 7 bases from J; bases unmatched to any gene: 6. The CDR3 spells CASSTRQGGEKLFF. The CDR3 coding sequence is TGTGCCAGTAGTACCAGACAGGGCGGTGAAAAACTGTTTTTT.